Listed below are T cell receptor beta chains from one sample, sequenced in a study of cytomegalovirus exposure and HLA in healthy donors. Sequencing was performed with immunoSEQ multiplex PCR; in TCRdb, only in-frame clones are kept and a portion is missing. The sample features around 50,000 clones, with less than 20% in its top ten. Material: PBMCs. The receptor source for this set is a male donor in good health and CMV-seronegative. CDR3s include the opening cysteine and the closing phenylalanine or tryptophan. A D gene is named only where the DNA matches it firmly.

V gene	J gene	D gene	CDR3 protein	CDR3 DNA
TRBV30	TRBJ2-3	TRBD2	CAWSVRSGGPYF	TGTGCCTGGAGTGTACGGAGCGGGGGGCCTTATTTT
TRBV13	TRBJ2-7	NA	CASSPPPLAANSYEQYF	TGTGCCAGCAGCCCCCCCCCTCTGGCGGCGAACTCCTACGAGCAGTACTTC
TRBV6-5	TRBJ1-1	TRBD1	CASSQTGGFTEAFF	TGTGCCAGCAGCCAGACAGGGGGCTTCACTGAAGCTTTCTTT
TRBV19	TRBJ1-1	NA	CASSRQGPEAFF	TGTGCCAGTAGTCGCCAGGGTCCTGAAGCTTTCTTT
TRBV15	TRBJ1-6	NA	CATRAGANSPLHF	TGTGCCACCAGGGCGGGGGCTAATTCACCCCTCCACTTT
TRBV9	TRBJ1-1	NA	CASSRGSLGNTEAFF	TGTGCCAGCAGCCGGGGATCACTCGGGAACACTGAAGCTTTCTTT
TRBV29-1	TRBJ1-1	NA	CSVEGSRGWGTEAFF	TGCAGCGTTGAAGGAAGTAGGGGATGGGGCACTGAAGCTTTCTTT
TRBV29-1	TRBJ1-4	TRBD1	CSVGLTGIGEKLFF	TGCAGCGTTGGATTGACAGGGATAGGGGAAAAACTGTTTTTT
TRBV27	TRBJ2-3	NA	CASRKDTGINPDTQYF	TGTGCCAGCCGCAAAGACACAGGGATTAACCCAGATACGCAGTATTTT
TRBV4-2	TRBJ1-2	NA	CASSQGGAYGYTF	TGTGCCAGCAGCCAAGGCGGAGCTTATGGCTACACCTTC
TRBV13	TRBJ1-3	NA	CASSLTGSGSGNTIYF	TGTGCCAGCAGCCTAACAGGTTCCGGCTCTGGAAACACCATATATTTT
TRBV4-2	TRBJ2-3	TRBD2	CASSQIGGGRTDTQYF	TGTGCCAGCAGCCAAATCGGCGGGGGGCGCACAGATACGCAGTATTTT
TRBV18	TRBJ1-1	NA	CASSLDMGWLNTEAFF	TGTGCCAGCTCCCTCGACATGGGTTGGCTGAACACTGAAGCTTTCTTT
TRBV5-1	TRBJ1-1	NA	CASKLGNTEAFF	TGCGCCAGCAAGCTAGGTAACACTGAAGCTTTCTTT
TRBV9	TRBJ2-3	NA	CASSVHRDTDTQYF	TGTGCCAGCAGCGTACACAGGGACACAGATACGCAGTATTTT
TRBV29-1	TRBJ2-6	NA	CSVGPQAAGANVLTF	TGCAGCGTTGGGCCACAGGCTGCTGGGGCCAACGTCCTGACTTTC
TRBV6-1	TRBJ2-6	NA	CASSVSFAGNSGANVLTF	TGTGCCAGCAGTGTATCTTTCGCCGGGAACTCTGGGGCCAACGTCCTGACTTTC
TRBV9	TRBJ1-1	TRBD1	CASSVGQGGRAFF	TGTGCCAGCAGCGTGGGACAGGGTGGGAGGGCTTTCTTT
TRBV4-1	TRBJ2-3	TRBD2	CASSQGQRGGGDTQYF	TGCGCCAGCAGCCAAGGGCAGCGGGGGGGCGGAGATACGCAGTATTTT
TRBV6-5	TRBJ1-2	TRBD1	CASSYSRTGGGYGYTF	TGTGCCAGCAGTTACTCGAGAACAGGGGGCGGATATGGCTACACCTTC
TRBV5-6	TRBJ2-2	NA	CASSLGLQNTGELFF	TGTGCCAGCAGCTTGGGACTCCAGAACACCGGGGAGCTGTTTTTT
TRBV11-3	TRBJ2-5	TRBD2	CASSPRTSGGPIEETQYF	TGTGCCAGCAGCCCACGGACTAGCGGGGGCCCCATCGAAGAGACCCAGTACTTC
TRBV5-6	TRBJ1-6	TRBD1	CASSYRGDYNSPLHF	TGTGCCAGCAGCTACAGGGGGGATTATAATTCACCCCTCCACTTT
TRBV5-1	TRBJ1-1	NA	CASSLEAGNLRGTEAFF	TGCGCCAGCAGCTTGGAGGCGGGCAATTTGAGAGGCACTGAAGCTTTCTTT
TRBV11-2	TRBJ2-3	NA	CASSYPFTGDADTQYF	TGTGCCAGCAGCTACCCTTTTACCGGGGATGCAGATACGCAGTATTTT
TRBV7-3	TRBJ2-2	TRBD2	CASSLTAASGGNTGELFF	TGTGCCAGCAGCTTAACAGCCGCGAGCGGGGGGAACACCGGGGAGCTGTTTTTT
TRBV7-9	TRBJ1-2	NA	CASSPVGFYGYTF	TGTGCCAGCAGCCCCGTCGGGTTCTATGGCTACACCTTC
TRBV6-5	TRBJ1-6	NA	CASSFDRDTPLHF	TGTGCCAGCAGTTTCGACAGAGATACACCCCTCCACTTT
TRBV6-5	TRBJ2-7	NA	CASSYSTAGNSYEQYF	TGTGCCAGCAGTTACTCGACGGCAGGGAATTCCTACGAGCAGTACTTC
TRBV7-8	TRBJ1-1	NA	CASSSRGGGSTEAFF	TGTGCCAGCAGCTCTCGGGGCGGGGGGAGCACTGAAGCTTTCTTT
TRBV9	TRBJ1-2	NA	CASSVTGRVDYGYTF	TGTGCCAGCAGCGTAACAGGGAGGGTTGACTATGGCTACACCTTC
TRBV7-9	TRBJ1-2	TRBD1	CASSPETGSNYGYTF	TGTGCCAGCAGCCCCGAGACAGGGAGTAACTATGGCTACACCTTC
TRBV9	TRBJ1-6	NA	CASRDPRARAADNSPLHF	TGTGCCAGCAGAGACCCCAGGGCCCGGGCAGCAGATAATTCACCCCTCCACTTT
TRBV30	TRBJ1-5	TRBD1	CAWTRGQGGNQPQHF	TGTGCCTGGACCAGGGGACAGGGAGGTAATCAGCCCCAGCATTTT
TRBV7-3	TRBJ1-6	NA	CASSKDGSSYNSPLHF	TGTGCCAGCAGTAAAGACGGGAGCTCCTATAATTCACCCCTCCACTTT
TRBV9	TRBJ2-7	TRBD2	CASSVSGLVAYEQYF	TGTGCCAGCAGCGTAAGCGGACTAGTCGCCTACGAGCAGTACTTC
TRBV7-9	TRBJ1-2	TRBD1	CASTRGQADGYTF	TGTGCCAGCACCCGGGGACAGGCGGATGGCTACACCTTC
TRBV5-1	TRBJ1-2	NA	CASSFEGEDYGYTF	TGCGCCAGCAGCTTTGAAGGGGAAGACTATGGCTACACCTTC
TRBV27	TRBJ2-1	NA	CASSSGGPYNEQFF	TGTGCCAGCAGTTCGGGGGGCCCTTACAATGAGCAGTTCTTC